One sample yielded the 14 T cell receptor beta chains listed below, sequenced in a study of blood T cells in healthy people across ages (dated by TCRdb to between 2015 and 2016). Receptor libraries were prepared by 5' RACE. Sequencing was performed on an Illumina HiSeq 2500. A second PCR of about 6 to 11 cycles was performed with a sample-barcoded 5' primer and a J-beta primer mix. Starting from the raw public reads, TCRdb applied fastp trimming at Q25, assembled clones with MiXCR and retained in-frame beta chains. One record per CDR3 amino acid sequence lists the most common genes and DNA. The sample contains about 1.1 million distinct CDR3 sequences, under 40% of them found a single time. The ten most abundant clones make up about 12% of the sample. Material for sequencing was blood. Receptors were obtained from a man aged 18 to 30 in good health.

V gene TRBV12-3 or TRBV12-4 combines with J gene TRBJ2-1, with 8 bases matching TRBD2. J was trimmed by 8 bases and V by 4 bases; bases with no gene match: 7. This CDR3 spans 14 amino acids. In DNA, the CDR3 is TGTGCCAGCAGTTACCGGGGGGGTACCTATGAGCAGTTCTTC. Protein product: CASSYRGGTYEQFF.

This clonotype was seen many times. The chain links TRBV5-1 to TRBJ2-7; tentatively, D is TRBD2 (5 bases). This CDR3 is 14 amino acids long. In germline, CDR1 is SGHRS, CDR2 YFSETQ. V was trimmed by 0 bases and J by 4 bases, leaving 11 bases between them. CDR3 residues: CASSLALDSYEQYF. The CDR3 DNA is TGCGCCAGCAGCTTGGCCTTGGACTCGTACGAGCAGTACTTC.

A few counts support this clonotype. The genes are TRBV5-1 and TRBJ2-1; D is perhaps TRBD2 (6 bases). Trimming left V 4 bases short and J 3 bases short, with 17 bases between. This CDR3 region has 16 residues. From germline, CDR1 is SGHRS and CDR2 YFSETQ. The CDR3 DNA is TGCGCCAGCAGCCTGGAGGGGACGCACGACTACAATGAGCAGTTCTTC. It specifies CASSLEGTHDYNEQFF.

J is TRBJ2-7 and V is TRBV20-1; D call uncertain. CDR1 is DFQATT, CDR2 SNEGSKA, per germline (reference sequence). The CDR3 consists of 13 residues. The germline V and J ends were trimmed by 2 bases and 2 bases, with 10 bases remaining between them. The CDR3 loop reads CSARPGQTYEQYF. The CDR3, as DNA: TGCAGTGCTAGACCCGGCCAGACCTACGAGCAGTACTTC.

V gene TRBV6-1 combines with J gene TRBJ1-1; D call uncertain. Trimming stripped 2 bases from V and 2 bases from J, with 9 bases between. CDR1 and CDR2 from the germline V gene are MNHNS and SASEGT. The CDR3 extends over 14 amino acids. The CDR3 here is CASSEMLVNTEAFF. DNA of the CDR3: TGTGCCAGCAGTGAAATGTTAGTCAACACTGAAGCTTTCTTT.

This clonotype turned up a few times. This sequence joins TRBV10-3 and TRBJ2-1; 7 bases agree with TRBD2. The CDR3 totals 16 residues. The V gene end was trimmed by 10 bases and the J gene end by 0 bases; junction bases not matched to a gene: 12. From germline, CDR1 is ENHRY and CDR2 SYGVKD. In nucleotides, the CDR3 is TGTGCCACCTTCCCCGGGGGGACCCTCTCCTACAATGAGCAGTTCTTC. Its translation is CATFPGGTLSYNEQFF.

In regard to this clonotype: Given the absence of the conserved phenylalanine or tryptophan at the CDR3 end, a read error is likely. The chain employs TRBV14 and TRBJ2-2; the D gene is possibly TRBD1 (5 bases). The V end lost 0 bases, the J end lost 4 bases, and 12 bases lay between the germline ends. The CDR3 is made up of 16 amino acids. Germline CDR1 SGHDN, CDR2 FVKESK. The CDR3: CASSQDQNRPTGELFV. The CDR3 bases are TGTGCCAGCAGCCAAGATCAAAACAGGCCCACCGGGGAGCTGTTTGTT.

The chain recombines TRBV10-3 with TRBJ2-1; 8 nucleotides align to TRBD2. Trimming cost V 10 bases and J 8 bases; bases outside gene matches: 13. The length of the CDR3 is 14 residues. Germline loops: CDR1 ENHRY, CDR2 SYGVKD. CDR3: CATIPGLVGDEQFF. The CDR3 region has the DNA TGTGCCACCATTCCGGGACTAGTAGGCGATGAGCAGTTCTTC.

CDR3 nucleotide sequence: TGCAGCGTTGATGAAGGGGGAGGGGAAAAACTGTTTTTT. Translation gives CSVDEGGGEKLFF. The gene calls are TRBV29-1 and TRBJ1-4; weak D call: TRBD1 (6 bases). CDR3 size: 13 residues. V dropped 3 bases and J dropped 8 bases, with 13 bases sitting between them. CDR1 SQVTM and CDR2 ANQGSEA come from the germline V gene.

This clonotype was recorded at least ten times. The genes are TRBV4-2 and TRBJ1-2, with a tentative D call TRBD1 (5 bases). V was trimmed by 0 bases and J by 4 bases, leaving 18 bases between them. The CDR3 runs 17 residues. CDR1 is LGHNA, CDR2 YNFKEQ, per germline. The CDR3 DNA reads as TGTGCCAGCAGCCAAGATCACCAAGGGGACGGATTCTATGGCTACACCTTC. Translated: CASSQDHQGDGFYGYTF.

J is TRBJ1-2 and V is TRBV6-1, with a tentative D call TRBD1 (6 bases). Germline V gene data show CDR1 as MNHNS and CDR2 as SASEGT. The CDR3 is 13 residues long. V lost 7 bases and J 4 bases, leaving 13 bases between the germline ends. The CDR3 loop reads CASTEGGSYGYTF. The CDR3 nucleotides read TGTGCCAGCACTGAGGGGGGGTCCTATGGCTACACCTTC.

This clonotype was seen only a few times. The chain links TRBV5-1 to TRBJ2-7, with a possible D match to TRBD1 (6 bases). V was trimmed by 0 bases and J by 3 bases, leaving 19 bases between them. The CDR3 extends over 17 amino acids. Germline values: CDR1 SGHRS, CDR2 YFSETQ. The CDR3 nucleotides read TGCGCCAGCAGCTTGGACACTCAGGGGCCTCCTATCTACGAGCAGTACTTC. Its translation is CASSLDTQGPPIYEQYF.

This clonotype has at least ten counts. This chain links TRBV27 with TRBJ1-6; D not certain. The CDR3 extends over 15 amino acids. CDR1 and CDR2 from the germline V gene are MNHEY and SMNVEV (reference sequence). V was cut by 5 bases and J by 0 bases, with 8 bases left in between. This chain's CDR3 is CASSLPSSYNSPLHF. In DNA, the CDR3 is TGTGCCAGCAGTCTCCCGAGCTCCTATAATTCACCCCTCCACTTT.

This clonotype has more than one count but fewer than ten. The chain recombines TRBV20-1 with TRBJ1-2; 9 nucleotides match TRBD1. This CDR3 is 15 amino acids long. Germline CDR1 is DFQATT and CDR2 is SNEGSKA (reference sequence). J lost 3 bases, V lost 4 bases, and 9 bases had no gene match. This chain's CDR3 is CSATGRDREDYGYTF. The CDR3 DNA follows: TGCAGTGCTACTGGCCGGGACAGGGAGGACTATGGCTACACCTTC.